The clone carrying this T cell receptor (beta chain) has only a few counts. TCRdb passed the PCR reads through MiXCR, listing each CDR3 protein once. The repertoire consists of 600,000 to 650,000 distinct CDR3 sequences, with 20% occurring once and the leading ten covering roughly 0.9%. The record originates from a study of molecular identifiers for immune sequencing clone quantification. Naive CD8 T cells were picked out by sorting for CD8+CD4-CCR7+CD45RA+. The CDR3 has 14 residues. Trimming left V 1 base short and J 5 bases short, with 11 bases between. Germline V lookup: CDR1 MNHEY, CDR2 SMNVEV (reference sequence).

The clonotype was recovered from a human donor in good health. Some libraries in this study had Jurkat cell RNA spiked in. The chain couples TRBV27 to TRBJ1-1, with D possibly TRBD1 on 6 matching bases. The sequencing sample was made of naive CD8+ T cells from blood, with Jurkat cell RNA spiked in. Subset specified: FACS-sorted CD8+CD4-CCR7+CD45RA+ naive T cells. CDR3 sequence (DNA): TGTGCCAGCAGTTTATTAGGGGGGCAAACTGAAGCTTTCTTT. This translates into CASSLLGGQTEAFF.